These T cell receptor beta chains were read from a single sample in a study of cytomegalovirus exposure and HLA in healthy donors. TCRdb's table, derived via immunoSEQ multiplex PCR, lists solely in-frame clones and lacks some. This table has hundreds of thousands of clones, approximately 79% appearing once. Source material: PBMCs. These TCRs come from a male donor in good health and CMV-seronegative. Each CDR3 is given with its conserved first and last residue. Each record gives: V gene, D gene, J gene, clone size, CDR3 protein, CDR3 DNA. A D gene is named only where the DNA matches it firmly. The size field is filled for only some rows; it gives once, few, many or a size class.

V gene: TRBV7-2; D gene: NA; J gene: TRBJ2-2; clone size: once; CDR3 protein: CASSLARTGPNTGELFF; CDR3 DNA: TGTGCCAGCAGCTTAGCGCGAACAGGGCCGAACACCGGGGAGCTGTTTTTT
V gene: TRBV27; D gene: TRBD1; J gene: TRBJ2-7; clone size: NA; CDR3 protein: CASSTGQGAIF; CDR3 DNA: TGTGCCAGCAGTACAGGACAGGGGGCTATCTTC
V gene: TRBV19; D gene: NA; J gene: TRBJ2-7; clone size: few; CDR3 protein: CASSINPGSSYEQYF; CDR3 DNA: TGTGCCAGTAGTATCAATCCCGGTTCCTCCTACGAGCAGTACTTC
V gene: TRBV30; D gene: TRBD1; J gene: TRBJ1-5; clone size: NA; CDR3 protein: CACDRDRINQPQHF; CDR3 DNA: TGTGCCTGCGACAGGGACAGGATCAATCAGCCCCAGCATTTT
V gene: TRBV5-1; D gene: TRBD1; J gene: TRBJ2-5; clone size: few; CDR3 protein: CASIRDSHQETQYF; CDR3 DNA: TGCGCCAGCATTCGGGACAGCCATCAAGAGACCCAGTACTTC
V gene: TRBV30; D gene: NA; J gene: TRBJ1-1; clone size: NA; CDR3 protein: CAWSVRGTEAFF; CDR3 DNA: TGTGCCTGGAGTGTACGGGGAACTGAAGCTTTCTTT
V gene: TRBV15; D gene: NA; J gene: TRBJ1-5; clone size: NA; CDR3 protein: CATSRDNSNQPQHF; CDR3 DNA: TGTGCCACCAGCAGAGATAATAGCAATCAGCCCCAGCATTTT
V gene: TRBV7-2; D gene: TRBD2; J gene: TRBJ2-7; clone size: NA; CDR3 protein: CASTSLAGRGEQYF; CDR3 DNA: TGTGCCAGCACCTCCCTAGCGGGACGCGGCGAGCAGTACTTC
V gene: TRBV9; D gene: NA; J gene: TRBJ2-1; clone size: NA; CDR3 protein: CASSESPPFF; CDR3 DNA: TGTGCCAGCAGCGAGAGCCCACCGTTCTTC
V gene: TRBV7-2; D gene: NA; J gene: TRBJ2-1; clone size: NA; CDR3 protein: CASILRSTYNEQFF; CDR3 DNA: TGTGCCAGCATCCTAAGGAGCACCTACAATGAGCAGTTCTTC
V gene: TRBV5-1; D gene: TRBD2; J gene: TRBJ2-1; clone size: few; CDR3 protein: CASSYGTSGRAYNEQFF; CDR3 DNA: TGCGCCAGCAGCTACGGGACTAGCGGGAGGGCCTACAATGAGCAGTTCTTC
V gene: TRBV7-6; D gene: NA; J gene: TRBJ2-5; clone size: NA; CDR3 protein: CASSPERVRGTQYF; CDR3 DNA: TGTGCCAGCAGCCCCGAGCGGGTACGGGGGACCCAGTACTTC
V gene: TRBV7-2; D gene: NA; J gene: TRBJ1-4; clone size: NA; CDR3 protein: CASSLDVRGGIEKLFF; CDR3 DNA: TGTGCCAGCAGCTTAGATGTTAGGGGAGGCATTGAAAAACTGTTTTTT
V gene: TRBV2; D gene: NA; J gene: TRBJ2-4; clone size: NA; CDR3 protein: CASSEFPPVQYF; CDR3 DNA: TGTGCCAGCAGTGAATTCCCGCCAGTGCAGTACTTC
V gene: TRBV11-2; D gene: NA; J gene: TRBJ2-7; clone size: NA; CDR3 protein: CASSPPRTGTSYEQYF; CDR3 DNA: TGTGCCAGCAGCCCTCCGCGAACAGGGACCTCCTACGAGCAGTACTTC
V gene: TRBV4-2; D gene: TRBD2; J gene: TRBJ2-7; clone size: once; CDR3 protein: CASSFQRDYYEQYF; CDR3 DNA: TGTGCCAGCAGCTTTCAGAGGGACTACTACGAGCAGTACTTC
V gene: TRBV7-2; D gene: NA; J gene: TRBJ2-3; clone size: NA; CDR3 protein: CASSLRSDTQYF; CDR3 DNA: TGTGCCAGCAGCCTCAGGTCCGATACGCAGTATTTT
V gene: TRBV6-4; D gene: TRBD2; J gene: TRBJ2-1; clone size: NA; CDR3 protein: CASGLAGGRNEQFF; CDR3 DNA: TGTGCCAGCGGACTAGCGGGAGGGCGGAATGAGCAGTTCTTC
V gene: TRBV30; D gene: NA; J gene: TRBJ1-2; clone size: NA; CDR3 protein: CAWLSYGYTF; CDR3 DNA: TGTGCCTGGCTCTCTTATGGCTACACCTTC
V gene: TRBV6-6; D gene: TRBD1; J gene: TRBJ1-6; clone size: once; CDR3 protein: CASSPTGEEPLHF; CDR3 DNA: TGTGCCAGCAGCCCCACAGGGGAAGAACCCCTCCACTTT
V gene: TRBV6-5; D gene: TRBD1; J gene: TRBJ1-2; clone size: few; CDR3 protein: CASSGSRTGDGYTF; CDR3 DNA: TGTGCCAGCAGTGGTTCCAGGACAGGGGATGGCTACACCTTC
V gene: TRBV7-2; D gene: TRBD1; J gene: TRBJ1-3; clone size: NA; CDR3 protein: CASSLTGDRGAGNTIYF; CDR3 DNA: TGTGCCAGCAGCTTAACCGGAGACAGGGGGGCTGGAAACACCATATATTTT
V gene: TRBV5-5; D gene: NA; J gene: TRBJ2-2; clone size: NA; CDR3 protein: CASRKPGPGGPRLFF; CDR3 DNA: TGTGCCAGCAGGAAACCGGGGCCAGGGGGGCCACGGCTGTTTTTT
V gene: TRBV27; D gene: TRBD2; J gene: TRBJ2-7; clone size: NA; CDR3 protein: CASSLSASGNYEQYF; CDR3 DNA: TGTGCCAGCAGTTTATCGGCTAGCGGAAACTACGAGCAGTACTTC
V gene: TRBV11-2; D gene: TRBD2; J gene: TRBJ2-1; clone size: NA; CDR3 protein: CASAPGTSGRWYNEQFF; CDR3 DNA: TGTGCCAGCGCCCCGGGGACTAGCGGGAGGTGGTACAATGAGCAGTTCTTC
V gene: TRBV28; D gene: TRBD2; J gene: TRBJ2-1; clone size: NA; CDR3 protein: CASRPLGTSGNEQFF; CDR3 DNA: TGTGCCAGCAGGCCATTAGGGACTAGCGGCAATGAGCAGTTCTTC
V gene: TRBV11-2; D gene: TRBD2; J gene: TRBJ2-1; clone size: NA; CDR3 protein: CASSLVASGINNEQFF; CDR3 DNA: TGTGCCAGCAGCTTAGTGGCTAGCGGGATAAACAATGAGCAGTTCTTC
V gene: TRBV19; D gene: TRBD1; J gene: TRBJ1-4; clone size: once; CDR3 protein: CASRQGARSNEKLFF; CDR3 DNA: TGTGCCAGCCGTCAGGGGGCGAGGTCTAATGAAAAACTGTTTTTT
V gene: TRBV5-1; D gene: NA; J gene: TRBJ1-3; clone size: NA; CDR3 protein: CASSVGQLLNTIYF; CDR3 DNA: TGCGCCAGCAGCGTAGGACAGCTCCTAAACACCATATATTTT
V gene: TRBV19; D gene: TRBD2; J gene: TRBJ2-6; clone size: NA; CDR3 protein: CASSIGLAGAGANVLTF; CDR3 DNA: TGTGCCAGTAGTATTGGGCTAGCGGGAGCCGGGGCCAACGTCCTGACTTTC
V gene: TRBV6-1; D gene: TRBD1; J gene: TRBJ2-7; clone size: NA; CDR3 protein: CASNRDRAGEQYF; CDR3 DNA: TGTGCCAGCAACCGGGACAGGGCGGGCGAGCAGTACTTC
V gene: TRBV27; D gene: NA; J gene: TRBJ2-7; clone size: few; CDR3 protein: CASSSYRVYEQYF; CDR3 DNA: TGTGCCAGCAGTTCCTACAGGGTCTACGAGCAGTACTTC
V gene: TRBV18; D gene: TRBD2; J gene: TRBJ2-1; clone size: NA; CDR3 protein: CASSPPLGGGAYNEQFF; CDR3 DNA: TGTGCCAGCTCACCGCCCCTTGGCGGGGGGGCCTACAATGAGCAGTTCTTC
V gene: TRBV19; D gene: TRBD1; J gene: TRBJ1-3; clone size: NA; CDR3 protein: CASSSYLRDRGQKAGNTIYF; CDR3 DNA: TGTGCCAGTAGTTCCTACCTCCGGGACAGGGGGCAGAAAGCTGGAAACACCATATATTTT
V gene: TRBV27; D gene: NA; J gene: TRBJ2-1; clone size: few; CDR3 protein: CASGRTDPYNEQFF; CDR3 DNA: TGTGCCAGCGGTAGGACAGATCCCTACAATGAGCAGTTCTTC
V gene: TRBV7-2; D gene: TRBD1; J gene: TRBJ1-5; clone size: NA; CDR3 protein: CASSLGTGVFQPQHF; CDR3 DNA: TGTGCCAGCAGCTTAGGGACAGGGGTTTTTCAGCCCCAGCATTTT
V gene: TRBV4-3; D gene: NA; J gene: TRBJ1-2; clone size: NA; CDR3 protein: CASSQDQGSPTF; CDR3 DNA: TGCGCCAGCAGCCAAGACCAGGGATCCCCTACCTTC
V gene: TRBV27; D gene: TRBD1; J gene: TRBJ2-3; clone size: NA; CDR3 protein: CASRYDREDTQYF; CDR3 DNA: TGTGCCAGCAGATACGACAGGGAGGATACGCAGTATTTT
V gene: TRBV19; D gene: TRBD1; J gene: TRBJ2-7; clone size: NA; CDR3 protein: CASSIQGALNEQYF; CDR3 DNA: TGTGCCAGTAGTATCCAGGGGGCGTTAAACGAGCAGTACTTC
V gene: TRBV5-6; D gene: NA; J gene: TRBJ2-7; clone size: NA; CDR3 protein: CASSLRGISDYEQYF; CDR3 DNA: TGTGCCAGCAGCTTGAGAGGGATATCAGATTACGAGCAGTACTTC